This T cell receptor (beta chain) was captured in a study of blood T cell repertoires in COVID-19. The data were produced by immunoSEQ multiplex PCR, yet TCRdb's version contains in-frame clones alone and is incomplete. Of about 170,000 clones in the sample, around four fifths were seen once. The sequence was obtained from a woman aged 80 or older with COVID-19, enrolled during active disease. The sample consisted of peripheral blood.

Here the CDR3 reads CASKGLVQETQYF. CDR3 nucleotides: TGTGCCAGCAAGGGACTAGTACAAGAGACCCAGTACTTC. The chain is built from TRBV2 and TRBJ2-5, with 8 bases aligning to TRBD2. The CDR3 runs to 13 residues. Germline CDR1 SNHLY, CDR2 FYNNEI. V dropped 7 bases and J dropped 2; count of bases not matched to a gene: 3.